This T cell receptor beta chain originates from a study of regulatory T cells in long-lasting Graves disease. The study, taken as a whole, reports: Persistent disease preferred TRBV28, TRBJ1-2 and TRBJ2-5; new disease, TRBV20-1 and TRBJ2-1.

Time point indicated: newly diagnosed GD, antithyroid drugs for less than 3 months. The authors made the TCR library using RNA they extracted from PBMCs. Germline V gene data show CDR1 as SEHNR and CDR2 as FQNEAQ (reference sequence). V gave up 5 bases and J gave up 2 bases, with 12 bases separating them. The CDR3 length is 14 residues. A few counts support this clonotype. Its antigen is currently unknown. Arm-PCR of CDR3 regions and iRepertoire HTBI primers were the basis on which TCR beta libraries were built. MiXCR, run by TCRdb on the multiplex PCR reads, gives a single entry per CDR3 protein. The table records 400,000 to 500,000 distinct CDR3 sequences, about 16% of them present only once. These data were also reused for a study on T cells in Graves' hyperthyroidism and ophthalmopathy. From that second work: The HTBI primer set served for first-round RT-PCR of the TCR CDR3. Blood also showed most of the thyroid clonotypes that were expanded above 0.001.

The V call is TRBV7-9, the J call TRBJ1-1; D uncertain. The sequence came from a woman under 30 with Graves disease. Sequenced here: peripheral blood mononuclear cells (PBMCs), sampled at new diagnosis, from a patient treated with antithyroid drugs. CDR3 loop: CASSVHQGNTEAFF. The CDR3 DNA reads as TGTGCCAGCAGCGTGCACCAAGGAAACACTGAAGCTTTCTTT.